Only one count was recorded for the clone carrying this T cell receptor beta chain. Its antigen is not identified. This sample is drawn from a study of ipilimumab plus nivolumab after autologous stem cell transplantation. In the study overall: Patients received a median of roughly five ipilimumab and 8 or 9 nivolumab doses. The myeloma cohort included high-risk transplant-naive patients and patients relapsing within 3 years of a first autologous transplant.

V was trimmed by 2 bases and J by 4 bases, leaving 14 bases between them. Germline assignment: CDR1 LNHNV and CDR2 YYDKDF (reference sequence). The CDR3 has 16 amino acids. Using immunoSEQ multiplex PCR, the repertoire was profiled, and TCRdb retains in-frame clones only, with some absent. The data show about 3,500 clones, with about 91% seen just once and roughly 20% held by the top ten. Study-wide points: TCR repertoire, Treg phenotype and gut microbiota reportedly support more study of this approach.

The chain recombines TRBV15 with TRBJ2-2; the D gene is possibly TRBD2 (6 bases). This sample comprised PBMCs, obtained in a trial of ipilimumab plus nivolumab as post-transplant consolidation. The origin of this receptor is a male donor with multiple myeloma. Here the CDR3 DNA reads TGTGCCACCAGCAGACAAGCCGGAGGGCTCACCGGGGAGCTGTTTTTT. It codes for CATSRQAGGLTGELFF. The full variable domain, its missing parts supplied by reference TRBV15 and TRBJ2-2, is DAMVIQNPRYQVTQFGKPVTLSCSQTLNHNVMYWYQQKSSQAPKLLFHYYDKDFNNEADTPDNFQSRRPNTSFCFLDIRSPGLGDTAMYLCATSRQAGGLTGELFFGEGSRLTVL.